A few counts support the clone carrying this T cell receptor (beta chain). The antigen is not known. V shed 6 bases and J 1 base; nucleotides not matched to a gene: 6. The V gene's germline CDR1 is SGHDN and CDR2 FVKESK. This CDR3 region has 16 residues. This entry is derived from a study of beta chain features in type 1 diabetes. Study-wide points: Equally in patients and controls, PCR might preferentially amplify shorter templates. A moderate, significant TCRB CDR3 shortening appeared in type 1 diabetes across four CD4+ subsets.

Isolated RNA was reverse transcribed in full, so expressed TCRB transcripts were sequenced. Measured with immunoSEQ multiplex PCR; TCRdb has only the in-frame clones, and not every one. The sample consists of a few hundred thousand clones, around 10% of them appearing once. The sequence derives from a young woman in good health. The sample comprised naive CD4+ T cells from blood. The chain uses TRBV14 and TRBJ2-5, with 12 positions matching TRBD2. CDR3 nucleotides: TGTGCCAGCAGTCGGACTAGCGGGATCCCCCAAGAGACCCAGTACTTC. Amino acid sequence: CASSRTSGIPQETQYF.